This TCR beta chain was sequenced during a study of cytomegalovirus exposure and HLA in healthy donors. Notes on the study in general: About 87% or about 30% of the time was how often most TCR beta V segments were productive, according to an earlier analysis. In the analysis, some V segments, TRBV6-2 and TRBV6-3 included, were excluded as indistinguishable.

Germline lookup yields CDR1 LGHNA and CDR2 YNFKEQ. V lost 1 base and J lost 9; bases outside the gene matches: 3. CDR3 size: 12 residues. Worth noting for this clone: Antigen: not known.

The PCR was carried out with 60 Vbeta primers and 13 Jbeta primers. Assay used: immunoSEQ multiplex PCR; TCRdb lists only in-frame clones, some missing. The sample includes just over 150,000 clones, 85% seen only once; the top ten take around 2%. Sequencing was done on a sample of PBMCs. The TCR originated in a woman in her late teens or twenties in good health and CMV-seronegative. V gene TRBV4-2 combines with J gene TRBJ2-7, with TRBD2 identical over 7 bases. The CDR3 coding sequence is TGTGCCAGCAGCCAAGGCGGGGGAGGGCAGTACTTC. Its protein product is CASSQGGGGQYF.